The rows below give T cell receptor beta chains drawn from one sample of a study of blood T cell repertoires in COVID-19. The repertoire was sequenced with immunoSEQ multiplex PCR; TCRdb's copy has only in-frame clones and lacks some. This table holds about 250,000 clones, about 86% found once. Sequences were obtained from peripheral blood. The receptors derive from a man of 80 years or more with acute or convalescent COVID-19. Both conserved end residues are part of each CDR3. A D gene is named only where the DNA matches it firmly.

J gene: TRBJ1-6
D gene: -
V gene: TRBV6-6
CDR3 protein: CASSPGRGSPSYNSPLHF

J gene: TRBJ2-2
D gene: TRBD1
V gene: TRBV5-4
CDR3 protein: CASSFQQGFAGELFF

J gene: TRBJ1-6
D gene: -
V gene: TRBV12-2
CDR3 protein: CASRYTGTVRSSYNSPLHF

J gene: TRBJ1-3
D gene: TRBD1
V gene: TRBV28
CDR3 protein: CASSSLDRGNTIYF

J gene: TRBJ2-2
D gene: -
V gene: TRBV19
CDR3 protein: CASSIDRGTGELFF

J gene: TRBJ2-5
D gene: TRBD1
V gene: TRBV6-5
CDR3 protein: CASWNRGPETQYF

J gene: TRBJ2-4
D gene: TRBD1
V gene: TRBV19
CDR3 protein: CASSINRGSASLGNIQYF

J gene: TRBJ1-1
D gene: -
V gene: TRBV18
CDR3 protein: CASSPRESRDMNTEAFF

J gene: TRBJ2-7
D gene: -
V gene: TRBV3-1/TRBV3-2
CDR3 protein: CASSPRTVYEQYF

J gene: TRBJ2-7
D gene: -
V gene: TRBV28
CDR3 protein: CASSRTGIRYEQYF

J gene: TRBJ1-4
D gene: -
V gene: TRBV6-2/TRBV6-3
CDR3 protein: CASSYKGGEKLFF

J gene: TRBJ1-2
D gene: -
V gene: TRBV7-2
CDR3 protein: CASSLGPGDANYGYTF

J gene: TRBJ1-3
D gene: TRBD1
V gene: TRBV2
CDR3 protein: CASRPPSTGLSAGNTIYF

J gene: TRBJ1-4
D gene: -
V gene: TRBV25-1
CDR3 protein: CASTDGGFNEKLFF

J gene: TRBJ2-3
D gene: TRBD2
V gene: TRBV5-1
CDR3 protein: CASSLAGRTDTQYF

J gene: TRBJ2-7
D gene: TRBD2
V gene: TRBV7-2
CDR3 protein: CASSLAGGRSYEQYF

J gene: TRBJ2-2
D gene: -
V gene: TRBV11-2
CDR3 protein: CASSFEVLGTGELFF

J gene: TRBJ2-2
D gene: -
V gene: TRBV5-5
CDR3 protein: CASSFQAWAPGELFF

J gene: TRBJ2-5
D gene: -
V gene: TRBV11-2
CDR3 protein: CASSSLGRGETQYF

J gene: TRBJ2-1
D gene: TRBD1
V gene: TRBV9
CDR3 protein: CASREDRVGGSNEQFF

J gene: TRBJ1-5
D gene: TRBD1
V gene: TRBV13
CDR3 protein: CASSLGRGRGQPQHF

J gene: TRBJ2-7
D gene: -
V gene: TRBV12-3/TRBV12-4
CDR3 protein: CASSLSDRTEQYF

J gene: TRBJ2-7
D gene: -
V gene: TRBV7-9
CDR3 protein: CASSLDGGGYEQYF

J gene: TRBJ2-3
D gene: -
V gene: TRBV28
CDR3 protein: CATTDSTDTQYF

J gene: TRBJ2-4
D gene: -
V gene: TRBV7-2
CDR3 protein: CASSLVEGGRYF

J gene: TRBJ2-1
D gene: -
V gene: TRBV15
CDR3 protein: CATSRGGSRENEQFF

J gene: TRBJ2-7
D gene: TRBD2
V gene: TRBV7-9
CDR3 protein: CASRAGGDEQYF

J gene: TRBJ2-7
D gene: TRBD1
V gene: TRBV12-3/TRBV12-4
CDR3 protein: CASSLGQFYEQYF

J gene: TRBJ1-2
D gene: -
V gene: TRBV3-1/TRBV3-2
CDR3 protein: CASSHEGERSSYGYTF

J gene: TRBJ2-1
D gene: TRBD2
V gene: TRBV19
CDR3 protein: CASSLYASGNRNEQFF

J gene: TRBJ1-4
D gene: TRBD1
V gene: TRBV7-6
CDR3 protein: CASSLGQGREKLFF

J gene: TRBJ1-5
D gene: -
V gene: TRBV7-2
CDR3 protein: CASSLAGGSNQPQHF

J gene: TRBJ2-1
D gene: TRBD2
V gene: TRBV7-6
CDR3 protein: CASSLGLAGVYNEQFF

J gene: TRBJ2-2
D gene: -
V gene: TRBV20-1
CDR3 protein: CSAPGHREMFF

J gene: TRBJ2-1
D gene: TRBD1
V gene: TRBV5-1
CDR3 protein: CASSSGGQGVYNEQFF

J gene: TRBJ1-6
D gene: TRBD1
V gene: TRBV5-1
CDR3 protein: CASSPGQGARNSPLHF

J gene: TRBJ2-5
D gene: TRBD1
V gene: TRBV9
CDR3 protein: CASSVNVGQGETQYF

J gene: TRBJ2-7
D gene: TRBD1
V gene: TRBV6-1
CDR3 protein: CASSEAGTGTYEQYF

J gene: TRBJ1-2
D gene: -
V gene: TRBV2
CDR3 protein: CASSRDMNYGYTF

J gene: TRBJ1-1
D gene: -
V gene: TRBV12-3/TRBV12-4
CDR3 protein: CASGRVNTEAFF

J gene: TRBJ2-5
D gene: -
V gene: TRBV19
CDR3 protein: CASSITGSSGETQYF